This T cell receptor (beta chain) was retrieved from a study of blood T cell repertoires in COVID-19. Whole-study context: Spain, Italy and the United States supplied samples that represented acute and convalescent COVID-19. Sample material is recorded as cDNA or gDNA derived from T cells, B-cell-depleted T cells, or PBMCs.

In the authors' workflow: Reference gene primer amplification gave estimated nucleated cell counts. Measured with immunoSEQ multiplex PCR; TCRdb has only the in-frame clones, and not every one. V, J and clone size are taken as reported in that table, and D and trimming were inferred from the DNA itself. The table lists more than 100,000 clones, approximately 81% of them singletons. Germline CDR1 is GTSNPN and CDR2 is SVGIG (reference sequence). The V end was cut by 2 bases, the J end by 12 bases, with 16 bases between. This CDR3 comprises 12 residues. The source is a man between 60 and 70 years old with acute or convalescent COVID-19. The chain has TRBV30 and TRBJ1-1; no clear D. Sample: peripheral blood. The CDR3 DNA reads TGTGCCTGGAGTAGCGGGCAGATTGGGACTTTCTTT. Protein product: CAWSSGQIGTFF.